This paragraph covers one T cell receptor (beta chain) sequence. In the original processing: It was from reference gene primer amplification that nucleated cell counts were estimated. Sequenced by immunoSEQ multiplex PCR; TCRdb stores in-frame clones only, minus some. The V and J calls and the clone size are those of that table, but D and trimming were determined from the DNA. The sample consists of roughly 51,000 clones, around 90% of them appearing once. This entry belongs to a study of blood T cell repertoires in COVID-19. Across the study: Samples representing acute and convalescent COVID-19 were sourced from the United States, Italy and Spain.

CDR3 length: 16 amino acids. V lost 0 bases and J 7 bases, leaving 17 bases between the germline ends. In germline, CDR1 is MNHEY, CDR2 SVGAGI. The sample consisted of peripheral blood. The J gene is TRBJ2-3, the V gene TRBV6-5; maybe TRBD1 (6 bases). The sequence was obtained from a woman in her fifties or sixties with active or convalescent COVID-19. In DNA, the CDR3 is TGTGCCAGCAGTTACTCCCAACTGGAGAGGGGGAATACGCAGTATTTT. Amino acid sequence: CASSYSQLERGNTQYF.